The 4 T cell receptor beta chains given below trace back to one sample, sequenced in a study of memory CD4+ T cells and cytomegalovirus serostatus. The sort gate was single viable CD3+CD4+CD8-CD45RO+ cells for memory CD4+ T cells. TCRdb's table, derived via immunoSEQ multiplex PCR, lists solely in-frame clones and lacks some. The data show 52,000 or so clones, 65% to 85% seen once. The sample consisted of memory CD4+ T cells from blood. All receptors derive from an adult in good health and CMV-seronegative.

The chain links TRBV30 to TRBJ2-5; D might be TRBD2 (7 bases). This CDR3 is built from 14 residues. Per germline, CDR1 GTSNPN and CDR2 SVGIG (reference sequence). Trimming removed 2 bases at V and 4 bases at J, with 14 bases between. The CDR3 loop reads CAWSSGGRVETQYF. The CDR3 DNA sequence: TGTGCCTGGAGTTCGGGGGGCCGGGTAGAGACCCAGTACTTC.

The CDR3 here is CASSPTAGVEAFF. The CDR3 region has the DNA TGTGCCAGCAGCCCAACCGCGGGCGTTGAAGCTTTCTTT. The chain is built from TRBV7-9 and TRBJ1-1, with D uncertain. The CDR3 is made up of 13 amino acids. CDR1 and CDR2 from the germline V gene are SEHNR and FQNEAQ (reference sequence). Trimming took 5 bases from V and 7 from J, leaving 14 bases between them. Full variable domain (remainder filled in from reference TRBV7-9 and TRBJ1-1): DTGVSQNPRHKITKRGQNVTFRCDPISEHNRLYWYRQTLGQGPEFLTYFQNEAQLEKSRLLSDRFSAERPKGSFSTLEIQRTEQGDSAMYLCASSPTAGVEAFFGQGTRLTVV.

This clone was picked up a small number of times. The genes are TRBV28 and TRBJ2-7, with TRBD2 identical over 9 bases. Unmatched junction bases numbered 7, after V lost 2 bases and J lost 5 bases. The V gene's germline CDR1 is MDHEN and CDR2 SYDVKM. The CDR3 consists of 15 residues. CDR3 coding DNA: TGTGCCAGCAGTTTAGGGGTAGCGGGGGTTCACGAGCAGTACTTC. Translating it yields CASSLGVAGVHEQYF.

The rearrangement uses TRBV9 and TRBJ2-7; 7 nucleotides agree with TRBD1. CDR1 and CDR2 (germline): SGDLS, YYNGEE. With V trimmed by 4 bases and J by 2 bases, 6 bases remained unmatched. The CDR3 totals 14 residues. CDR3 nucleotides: TGTGCCAGCAGCCCCCGGACAGGTCCCTACGAGCAGTACTTC. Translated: CASSPRTGPYEQYF.